The TCR beta chain under discussion was sequenced for a study of regulatory T cells in long-lasting Graves disease. The V end was cut by 2 bases, the J end by 0 bases, with 8 bases between. This CDR3 contains 16 residues. Germline V gene lookup returns CDR1 ENHRY and CDR2 SYGVKD. Time point specified: newly diagnosed GD, antithyroid drugs for less than 3 months. PBMCs were the source of the RNA used for TCR sequencing. Graves' disease diagnosis followed American Thyroid Association guidelines. Approximately 9.9-milliliter peripheral blood samples went into EDTA tubes. Construction of TCR beta libraries relied on iRepertoire HTBI primers and on Arm-PCR targeting CDR3 regions. Per the study methods: Identification of gene segments yielded more than 60 TRBV and 13 to 15 TRBJ across samples. TCRdb processed the multiplex PCR reads anew with MiXCR; each CDR3 protein has one entry. What appears here as the V and J calls and clone size reflects TCRdb's work, not the paper's. Of approximately 300,000 distinct CDR3 sequences listed, 18% are singletons.

In its sample, this clonotype was seen many times. The sequence derives from a female donor with Graves disease. Source: peripheral blood mononuclear cells (PBMCs), taken at new diagnosis, from a patient treated with antithyroid drugs. The V call is TRBV10-3, the J call TRBJ1-6; D remains unclear. Here the CDR3 DNA reads TGTGCCATCAGTGAGGAAAGGAGCTCCTATAATTCACCCCTCCACTTT. This codes for CAISEERSSYNSPLHF.